This T cell receptor beta chain was documented in a study of blood T cell repertoires in COVID-19. Looking at the study overall: PBMCs, B-cell-depleted T cells, or T cells provided the cDNA or gDNA that made up the material.

Authors' processing steps: Amplification with reference gene primers provided the estimates of nucleated cell counts. The assay was immunoSEQ multiplex PCR, and TCRdb's table has in-frame clones only and misses some. The D gene and trimming were derived from the DNA, and the V and J assignments and clone size from that table. The sample has about 140,000 clones; about 81% are singletons. Sequenced input: peripheral blood. This TCR came from an elderly woman with acute or convalescent COVID-19.

CDR3 amino acids: CASSSTGATNEKLFF. DNA for the CDR3: TGTGCCAGCAGTTCCACAGGGGCAACTAATGAAAAACTGTTTTTT. This sequence joins TRBV28 and TRBJ1-4; 7 nucleotides match TRBD1. This CDR3 has 15 residues. The V gene's germline CDR1 is MDHEN and CDR2 SYDVKM. V was clipped by 4 bases and J by 0 bases; unmatched bases: 2. The full variable domain, with the rest looked up from reference TRBV28 and TRBJ1-4, is DVKVTQSSRYLVKRTGEKVFLECVQDMDHENMFWYRQDPGLGLRLIYFSYDVKMKEKGDIPEGYSVSREKKERFSLILESASTNQTSMYLCASSSTGATNEKLFFGSGTQLSVL.